Following are 25 T cell receptor beta chains from one sample sequenced in a study of T cell responses to AZD1222 COVID-19 vaccine. The assay was immunoSEQ multiplex PCR, and TCRdb's table has in-frame clones only and misses some. The sample holds some 100,000 clones, under 95% seen once. Sequenced material: peripheral blood, taken on day 0 of AZD1222 vaccination. These receptors all stem from an adult in good health.

The CDR3 loop reads CASSSSGPRGDTQYF. CDR3 nucleotides: TGTGCCAGCAGTTCATCAGGGCCCCGTGGGGATACGCAGTATTTT. The gene calls are TRBV6-5 and TRBJ2-3, with TRBD1 as a possible D gene (5 bases). The CDR3 contains 15 residues. V lost 4 bases to trimming and J lost 6 bases, with 17 bases between them. Germline V gene data show CDR1 as MNHEY and CDR2 as SVGAGI.

The gene calls are TRBV6-1 and TRBJ1-5; D unclear. V shed 0 bases and J shed 5 bases, with 11 bases lying between them. The germline CDR1 and CDR2 sequences are MNHNS and SASEGT. The CDR3 contains 15 residues. The CDR3 nucleotides are TGTGCCAGCAGTGAAGCGGGCAGTTCTGATCAGCCCCAGCATTTT. Translation: CASSEAGSSDQPQHF.

The genes are TRBV6-5 and TRBJ1-2; 7 positions agree with TRBD1. The CDR3 has 16 residues. Germline V gene lookup returns CDR1 MNHEY and CDR2 SVGAGI. With V trimmed by 0 bases and J by 4 bases, 8 bases remained unmatched. Here the CDR3 reads CASSYSATGVSYGYTF. The CDR3 nucleotides read TGTGCCAGCAGTTACTCGGCTACAGGGGTTAGCTATGGCTACACCTTC.

The chain links TRBV5-1 to TRBJ1-1; 10 bases align to TRBD1. This CDR3 region has 13 residues. CDR1 and CDR2 (germline): SGHRS, YFSETQ. The ends lost 4 bases at V and 9 bases at J; junction bases unmatched: 6. CDR3 sequence: CASSDTDRGQAFF. In nucleotides, the CDR3 is TGCGCCAGCAGCGACACCGACAGGGGGCAAGCTTTCTTT. Based on the CDR3 plus reference TRBV5-1 and TRBJ1-1, the full variable domain is KAGVTQTPRYLIKTRGQQVTLSCSPISGHRSVSWYQQTPGQGLQFLFEYFSETQRNKGNFPGRFSGRQFSNSRSEMNVSTLELGDSALYLCASSDTDRGQAFFGQGTRLTVV.

Regarding this clone: This specimen includes other DNA sequences encoding the same CDR3. This chain joins TRBV28 and TRBJ1-5; no firm D call. V lost 4 bases and J lost 2, with 3 bases in between. This CDR3 is built from 12 residues. Germline assignment: CDR1 MDHEN and CDR2 SYDVKM. For the CDR3, the DNA is TGTGCCAGCAGTTCACGCAATCAGCCCCAGCATTTT. Its translation: CASSSRNQPQHF.

The rearrangement joins TRBV3-1 (or the pseudogene TRBV3-2) to TRBJ1-3, with TRBD1 matching over 9 bases. The V gene's germline CDR1 is LGHDT and CDR2 YNNKEL (reference sequence). After removal of 4 bases from V and 3 bases from J, the junction contained 7 bases not matched to a gene. The length of the CDR3 is 16 residues. The CDR3 DNA reads as TGTGCCAGCAGCCTCCCGGACAGGGGACGTGGAAACACCATATATTTT. Protein product: CASSLPDRGRGNTIYF.

CDR3 in amino acids: CASSYGDAARYGYTF. CDR3 DNA: TGTGCCAGCAGTTACGGGGACGCAGCACGGTATGGCTACACCTTC. The chain employs TRBV6-2 or TRBV6-3 and TRBJ1-2, with D possibly being TRBD1 (5 bases). Germline V gives CDR1 MNHEY, CDR2 SVGEGT. The V gene lost 2 bases and the J gene lost 5 bases, with 15 bases spanning the gap. This CDR3 spans 15 amino acids.

The gene calls are TRBV7-2 and TRBJ2-7; TRBD2 matches at 8 bases. The CDR3 length is 16 residues. CDR1 and CDR2 (germline): SGHTA, FQGNSA. The trim removed 1 base at V and 3 bases at J, leaving 8 bases unmatched. CDR3 residues: CASSLVGGGPDYEQYF. Here the CDR3 DNA reads TGTGCCAGCAGCTTAGTAGGCGGGGGGCCTGACTACGAGCAGTACTTC.

The chain joins TRBV6-6 to TRBJ1-6; D is undetermined. CDR1 and CDR2 (germline): MNHNY, SVGAGI (reference sequence). The length of the CDR3 is 15 residues. The ends were cut back, 2 bases at V and 7 bases at J, with 12 bases in the middle. The DNA of the CDR3 is TGTGCCAGCAGTTACGAGTCCCGCCGAAATTCACCCCTCCACTTT. Translated, it gives CASSYESRRNSPLHF.

The rearrangement uses TRBV2 and TRBJ2-1, with D hard to call. CDR3 size: 11 residues. CDR1 and CDR2 from the germline V gene are SNHLY and FYNNEI. V dropped 7 bases and J dropped 3 bases, with 4 bases sitting between them. The CDR3 DNA is TGTGCCAGCATTTACTACAATGAGCAGTTCTTC. Translated: CASIYYNEQFF.

This chain connects TRBV5-1 to TRBJ2-1, with D possibly TRBD2 on 6 matching bases. Per germline, CDR1 SGHRS and CDR2 YFSETQ. V was cut by 2 bases and J by 4 bases, with 13 bases left in between. The CDR3 length is 15 residues. CDR3 sequence reads: CASSLTGTGYNEQFF. In nucleotides, the CDR3 is TGCGCCAGCAGCTTAACCGGGACTGGATACAATGAGCAGTTCTTC.

J is TRBJ2-1 and V is TRBV23-1; D possibly matches TRBD1 or TRBD2 (6 bases each). TRBV23-1 is labeled an ORF, and its function is uncertain. This CDR3 has 14 amino acids. The V gene lost 4 bases and the J gene lost 6 bases, with 13 bases spanning the gap. CDR3 protein: CASSLGGRRNEQFF. CDR3 nucleotides: TGCGCCAGCAGTCTCGGGGGCCGGCGCAATGAGCAGTTCTTC.

The chain has TRBV5-1 and TRBJ1-1; 7 nucleotides agree with TRBD1. This CDR3 is built from 15 residues. Trimming removed 4 bases from V and 2 bases from J; junction bases left unmatched: 8. Germline V gene lookup returns CDR1 SGHRS and CDR2 YFSETQ. The CDR3 here is CASSGLGGFNTEAFF. CDR3 bases: TGCGCCAGCAGCGGATTAGGGGGCTTTAACACTGAAGCTTTCTTT.

This rearrangement joins TRBV6-5 to TRBJ1-2, with 9 nucleotides matching TRBD1. Trimming took 6 bases from V and 2 from J; bases not matched to a gene: 7. The CDR3 runs to 15 residues. Germline V lookup: CDR1 MNHEY, CDR2 SVGAGI. For the CDR3, the DNA is TGTGCCAGCAGGCTCTCAGGGACAGGGAACTATGGCTACACCTTC. Encoded protein: CASRLSGTGNYGYTF.

V and J are TRBV5-1 and TRBJ2-5, with D perhaps matching TRBD2 (6 bases). The germline CDR1 and CDR2 sequences are SGHRS and YFSETQ. The germline V and J ends were trimmed by 1 base and 5 bases, with 12 bases remaining between them. The CDR3 length is 14 residues. The CDR3 DNA sequence: TGCGCCAGCAGCTTGAAGGCTAGCGAGGAGACCCAGTACTTC. It translates to CASSLKASEETQYF.

The chain employs TRBV4-3 and TRBJ2-1, with no clear D. CDR3 length: 16 residues. Germline CDR1 LGHNA, CDR2 YSLEER. Trimming removed 0 bases from V and 0 bases from J, with 9 bases in between. CDR3 protein: CASSQDLQPSYNEQFF. The DNA for the CDR3 is TGCGCCAGCAGCCAAGATCTCCAGCCCTCCTACAATGAGCAGTTCTTC.

For the CDR3, the DNA is TGTGCCAGTAGCCCCCCTGGGGGAACCAATCAGCCCCAGCATTTT. Translating gives CASSPPGGTNQPQHF. This sequence joins TRBV19 and TRBJ1-5, with D possibly being TRBD1 (5 bases). The CDR3 runs 15 residues. Deletions cut 6 bases from V and 3 bases from J, with 15 bases between. Germline lookup yields CDR1 LNHDA and CDR2 SQIVND (reference sequence).

The chain uses TRBV11-3 and TRBJ1-1, with D possibly being TRBD1 (5 bases). The CDR3 runs to 13 residues. The V end was cut by 1 base, the J end by 8 bases, with 11 bases between. Germline V gives CDR1 SGHNT, CDR2 YENEEA. The CDR3 loop reads CASSLGGQTEAFF. The DNA for the CDR3 is TGTGCCAGCAGCTTAGGGGGCCAGACGGAAGCTTTCTTT.

This chain connects TRBV2 to TRBJ1-5; the match to TRBD1 covers 11 bases. The junction had 6 bases not matched to a gene; V was cut back by 6 bases and J by 5 bases. The CDR3 is 15 residues long. In germline, CDR1 is SNHLY, CDR2 FYNNEI. The DNA of the CDR3 is TGTGCCAGCAGCCCGGACAGGGGGCGTCATCAGCCCCAGCATTTT. Translation: CASSPDRGRHQPQHF.

CDR3 sequence reads: CASSLDGTPGGYTF. CDR3 DNA: TGTGCCAGCAGCTTAGACGGGACACCGGGGGGCTACACCTTC. This sequence joins TRBV11-2 and TRBJ1-2, with D possibly matching TRBD1 (6 bases). The length of the CDR3 is 14 residues. Germline CDR1 SGHAT, CDR2 FQNNGV. Deletions cut 0 bases from V and 8 bases from J, with 13 bases between.

The chain has TRBV25-1 and TRBJ1-1, with a possible D match to TRBD1 (6 bases). This CDR3 has 13 amino acids. The germline CDR1 and CDR2 sequences are MGHDK and SYGVNS. V lost 4 bases to trimming and J lost 3 bases, with 9 bases between them. Here the CDR3 DNA reads TGTGCCAGCAGTGCAAGGGGGGACACTGAAGCTTTCTTT. Residues: CASSARGDTEAFF.

The J gene is TRBJ2-1, the V gene TRBV7-9, with D perhaps TRBD2 (5 bases). The CDR3 extends over 13 amino acids. The ends were cut back, 1 base at V and 6 bases at J, with 7 bases in the middle. Germline V CDR1 and CDR2: SEHNR, FQNEAQ (reference sequence). The CDR3, as DNA: TGTGCCAGCAGCTTAGTTCGGGGCAATGAGCAGTTCTTC. This encodes CASSLVRGNEQFF.

V gene TRBV28 combines with J gene TRBJ1-1; no firm D call. The CDR3 has 13 residues. Trimming pared 3 bases from V and 5 bases from J, leaving 10 bases between. Per germline, CDR1 MDHEN and CDR2 SYDVKM. The CDR3 coding sequence is TGTGCCAGCAGTTTGGAGGCGGGGACTGAAGCTTTCTTT. Translated: CASSLEAGTEAFF. Drawing the rest from reference TRBV28 and TRBJ1-1, the complete variable domain is DVKVTQSSRYLVKRTGEKVFLECVQDMDHENMFWYRQDPGLGLRLIYFSYDVKMKEKGDIPEGYSVSREKKERFSLILESASTNQTSMYLCASSLEAGTEAFFGQGTRLTVV.

The CDR3 DNA is TGTGCCAGCCGCCAAAGCCTGAACACTGAAGCTTTCTTT. Protein: CASRQSLNTEAFF. The chain links TRBV6-5 to TRBJ1-1; D is uncertain. This CDR3 spans 13 amino acids. Between the trimmed V and J ends, which lost 8 bases and 0 bases, there was a span of 10 bases. Germline CDR1 reads MNHEY; CDR2 reads SVGAGI.

The chain employs TRBV5-1 and TRBJ1-4, with a weak D call TRBD1 (5 bases). V lost 3 bases and J 5 bases, leaving 11 bases between the germline ends. Germline-derived CDR1 and CDR2 are SGHRS and YFSETQ. The CDR3 consists of 14 residues. CDR3 sequence: CASSSLGGNEKLFF. CDR3 bases: TGCGCCAGCAGCTCACTGGGGGGGAATGAAAAACTGTTTTTT.